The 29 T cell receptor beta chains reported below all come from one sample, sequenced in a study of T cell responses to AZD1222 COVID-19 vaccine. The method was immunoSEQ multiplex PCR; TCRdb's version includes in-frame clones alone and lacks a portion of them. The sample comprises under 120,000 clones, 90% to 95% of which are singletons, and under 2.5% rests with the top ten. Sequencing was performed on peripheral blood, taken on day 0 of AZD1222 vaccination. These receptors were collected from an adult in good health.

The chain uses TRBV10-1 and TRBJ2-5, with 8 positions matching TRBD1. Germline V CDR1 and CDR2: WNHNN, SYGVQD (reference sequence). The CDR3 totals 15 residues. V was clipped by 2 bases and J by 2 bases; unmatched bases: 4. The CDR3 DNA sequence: TGCGCCAGCAGTGAGGGCACAGGGGGACAAGAGACCCAGTACTTC. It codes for CASSEGTGGQETQYF.

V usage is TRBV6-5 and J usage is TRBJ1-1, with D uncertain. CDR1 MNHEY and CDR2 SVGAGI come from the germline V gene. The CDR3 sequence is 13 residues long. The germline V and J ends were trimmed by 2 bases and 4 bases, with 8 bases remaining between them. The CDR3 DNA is TGTGCCAGCAGTTACGAAGTGGGCACTGAAGCTTTCTTT. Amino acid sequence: CASSYEVGTEAFF.

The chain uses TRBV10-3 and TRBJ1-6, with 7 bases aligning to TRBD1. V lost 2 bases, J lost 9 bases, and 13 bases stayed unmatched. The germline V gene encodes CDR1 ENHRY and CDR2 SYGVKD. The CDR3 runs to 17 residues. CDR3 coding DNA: TGTGCCATCAGTGAGAGCGACAGGGACGCCCTCGCTTCACCCCTCCACTTT. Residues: CAISESDRDALASPLHF.

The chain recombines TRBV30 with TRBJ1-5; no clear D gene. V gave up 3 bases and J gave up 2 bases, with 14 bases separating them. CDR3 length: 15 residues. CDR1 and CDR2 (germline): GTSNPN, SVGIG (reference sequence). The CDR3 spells CAWRGRVSGNQPQHF. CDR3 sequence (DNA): TGTGCCTGGAGGGGGAGGGTATCGGGCAATCAGCCCCAGCATTTT.

The chain's CDR3 is CASSSEDALGAFF. The CDR3 region has the DNA TGCGCCAGCAGCTCCGAAGACGCCTTGGGGGCTTTCTTT. The V call is TRBV5-1, the J call TRBJ1-1; D is unresolved. Trimming shortened V by 3 bases and J by 11 bases, and 17 bases separated the two germline ends. CDR1 and CDR2 from the germline V gene are SGHRS and YFSETQ. The CDR3 spans 13 residues.

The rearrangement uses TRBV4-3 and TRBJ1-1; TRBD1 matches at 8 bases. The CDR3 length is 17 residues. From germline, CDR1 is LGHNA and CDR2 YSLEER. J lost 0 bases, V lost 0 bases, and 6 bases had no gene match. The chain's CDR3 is CASSQDPQQGVNTEAFF. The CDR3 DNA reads TGCGCCAGCAGCCAAGATCCCCAACAGGGGGTGAACACTGAAGCTTTCTTT.

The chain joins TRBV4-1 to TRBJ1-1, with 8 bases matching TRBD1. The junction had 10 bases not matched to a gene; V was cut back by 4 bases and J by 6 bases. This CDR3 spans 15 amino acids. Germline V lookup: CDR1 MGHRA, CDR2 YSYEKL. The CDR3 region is CASSLGRGRDSEAFF. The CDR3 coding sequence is TGCGCCAGCAGCCTAGGCAGGGGGCGAGATTCTGAAGCTTTCTTT.

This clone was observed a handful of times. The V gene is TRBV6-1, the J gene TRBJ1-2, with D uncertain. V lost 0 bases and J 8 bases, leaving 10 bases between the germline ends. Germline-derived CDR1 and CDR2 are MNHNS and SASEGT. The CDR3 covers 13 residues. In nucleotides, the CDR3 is TGTGCCAGCAGTGAAGCGCTCCTACGAGGCTACACCTTC. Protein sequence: CASSEALLRGYTF.

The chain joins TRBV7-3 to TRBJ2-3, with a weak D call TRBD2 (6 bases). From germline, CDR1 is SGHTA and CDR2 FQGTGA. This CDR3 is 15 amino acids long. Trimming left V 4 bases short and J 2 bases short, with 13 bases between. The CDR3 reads CASSSGRRDTDTQYF. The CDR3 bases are TGTGCCAGCAGCTCCGGACGGAGGGACACAGATACGCAGTATTTT.

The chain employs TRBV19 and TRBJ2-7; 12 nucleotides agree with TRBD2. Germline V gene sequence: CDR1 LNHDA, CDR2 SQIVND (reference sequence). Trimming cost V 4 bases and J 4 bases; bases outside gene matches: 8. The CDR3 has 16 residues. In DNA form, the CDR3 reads TGTGCCAGTAGTACGGTCGGACTAGCGGGACCTTACGAGCAGTACTTC. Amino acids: CASSTVGLAGPYEQYF.

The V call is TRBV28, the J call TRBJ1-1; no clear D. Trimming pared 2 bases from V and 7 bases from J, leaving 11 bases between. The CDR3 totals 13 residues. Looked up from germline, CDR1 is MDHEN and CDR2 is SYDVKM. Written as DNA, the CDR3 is TGTGCCAGCAGTTTAAACCGACCCAGTGAAGCTTTCTTT. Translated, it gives CASSLNRPSEAFF. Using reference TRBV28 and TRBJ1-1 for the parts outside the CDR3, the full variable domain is DVKVTQSSRYLVKRTGEKVFLECVQDMDHENMFWYRQDPGLGLRLIYFSYDVKMKEKGDIPEGYSVSREKKERFSLILESASTNQTSMYLCASSLNRPSEAFFGQGTRLTVV.

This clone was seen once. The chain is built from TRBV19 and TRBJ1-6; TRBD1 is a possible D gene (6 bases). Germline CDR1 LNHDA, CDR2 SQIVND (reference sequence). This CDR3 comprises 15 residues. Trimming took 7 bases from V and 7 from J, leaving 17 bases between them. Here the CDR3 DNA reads TGTGCCAGTACCCAGGACAGACCGACCAATTCACCCCTCCACTTT. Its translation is CASTQDRPTNSPLHF.

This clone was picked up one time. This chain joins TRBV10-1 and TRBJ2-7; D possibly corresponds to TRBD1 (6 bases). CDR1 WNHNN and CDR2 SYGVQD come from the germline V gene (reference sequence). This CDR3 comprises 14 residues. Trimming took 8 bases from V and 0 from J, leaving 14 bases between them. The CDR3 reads CASSGQSNSYEQYF. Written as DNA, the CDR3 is TGCGCCAGCTCGGGACAATCGAACTCCTACGAGCAGTACTTC.

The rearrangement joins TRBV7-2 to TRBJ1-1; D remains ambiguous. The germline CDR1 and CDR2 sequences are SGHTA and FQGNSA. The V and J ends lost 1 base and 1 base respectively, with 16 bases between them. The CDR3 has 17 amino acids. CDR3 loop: CASSLGGRTLRNTEAFF. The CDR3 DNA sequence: TGTGCCAGCAGCTTAGGAGGGCGGACGTTGCGGAACACTGAAGCTTTCTTT. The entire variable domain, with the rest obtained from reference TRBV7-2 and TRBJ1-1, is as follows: GAGVSQSPSNKVTEKGKDVELRCDPISGHTALYWYRQSLGQGLEFLIYFQGNSAPDKSGLPSDRFSAERTGGSVSTLTIQRTQQEDSAVYLCASSLGGRTLRNTEAFFGQGTRLTVV.

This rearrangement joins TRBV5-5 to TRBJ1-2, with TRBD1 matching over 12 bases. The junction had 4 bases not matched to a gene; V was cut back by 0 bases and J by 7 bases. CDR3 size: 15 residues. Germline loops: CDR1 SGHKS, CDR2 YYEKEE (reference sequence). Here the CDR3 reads CASSLAGQGAGGYTF. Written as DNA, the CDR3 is TGTGCCAGCAGCTTGGCGGGACAGGGGGCGGGTGGCTACACCTTC.

The CDR3 region has the DNA TGTGCCAGCAGCATTTCCGGGACGGGGAACACTGAAGCTTTCTTT. Its translation: CASSISGTGNTEAFF. This chain uses TRBV9 with TRBJ1-1, with D tentatively TRBD1 (5 bases). Per germline, CDR1 SGDLS and CDR2 YYNGEE. Trimming removed 4 bases at V and 1 base at J, with 14 bases between. The CDR3 has 15 residues.

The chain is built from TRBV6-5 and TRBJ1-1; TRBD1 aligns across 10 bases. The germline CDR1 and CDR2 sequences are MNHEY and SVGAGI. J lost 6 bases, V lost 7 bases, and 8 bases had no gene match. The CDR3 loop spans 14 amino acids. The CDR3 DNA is TGTGCCAGCATCCTGGGACAGGGGATAGCTGAAGCTTTCTTT. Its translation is CASILGQGIAEAFF.

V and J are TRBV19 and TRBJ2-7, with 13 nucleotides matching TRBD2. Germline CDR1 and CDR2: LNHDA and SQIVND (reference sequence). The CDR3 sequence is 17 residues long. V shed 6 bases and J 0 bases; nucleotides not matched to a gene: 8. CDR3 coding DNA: TGTGCCAGTAGATCGGGGACTAGCGGGGCGCTCTCCTACGAGCAGTACTTC. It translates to CASRSGTSGALSYEQYF.

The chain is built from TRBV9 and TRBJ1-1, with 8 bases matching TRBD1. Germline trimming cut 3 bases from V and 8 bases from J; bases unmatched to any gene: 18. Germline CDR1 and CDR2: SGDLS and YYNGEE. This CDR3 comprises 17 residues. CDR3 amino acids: CASSGGQGAVVEKEAFF. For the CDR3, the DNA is TGTGCCAGCAGCGGGGGGCAGGGGGCAGTTGTCGAGAAAGAAGCTTTCTTT.

CDR3 DNA: TGTGCCAGCAGGGAGAGGGGGGCCAACCAAGAGACCCAGTACTTC. It is translated as CASRERGANQETQYF. The chain uses TRBV5-5 and TRBJ2-5; D may match TRBD1 or TRBD2 (6 bases each). The CDR3 spans 15 residues. Germline V gene data show CDR1 as SGHKS and CDR2 as YYEKEE (reference sequence). Trimming cost V 5 bases and J 0 bases, with 14 bases left between them.

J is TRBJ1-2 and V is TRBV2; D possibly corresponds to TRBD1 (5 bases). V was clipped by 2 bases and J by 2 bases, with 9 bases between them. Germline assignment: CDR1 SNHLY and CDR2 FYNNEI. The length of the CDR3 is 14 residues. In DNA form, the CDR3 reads TGTGCCAGCAGTGAATTCAGGGTGAACTATGGCTACACCTTC. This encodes CASSEFRVNYGYTF. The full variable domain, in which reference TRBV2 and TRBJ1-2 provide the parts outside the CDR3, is EPEVTQTPSHQVTQMGQEVILRCVPISNHLYFYWYRQILGQKVEFLVSFYNNEISEKSEIFDDQFSVERPDGSNFTLKIRSTKLEDSAMYFCASSEFRVNYGYTFGSGTRLTVV.

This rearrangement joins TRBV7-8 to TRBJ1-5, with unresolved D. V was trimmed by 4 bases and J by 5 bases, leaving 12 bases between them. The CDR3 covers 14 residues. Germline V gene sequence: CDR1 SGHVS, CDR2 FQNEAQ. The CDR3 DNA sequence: TGTGCCAGCAGCTCGACTTCTGGGGATCAGCCCCAGCATTTT. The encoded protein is CASSSTSGDQPQHF.

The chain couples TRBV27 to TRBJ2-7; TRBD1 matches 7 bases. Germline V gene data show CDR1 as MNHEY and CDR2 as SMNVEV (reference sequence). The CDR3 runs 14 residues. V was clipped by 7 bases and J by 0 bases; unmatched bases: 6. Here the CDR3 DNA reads TGTGCCAGCAAGGGACAGTATAGCTCCTACGAGCAGTACTTC. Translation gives CASKGQYSSYEQYF.

The CDR3 DNA follows: TGTGCCAGCAGCTTAGGACGGGCAATGAACACTGAAGCTTTCTTT. Its translation is CASSLGRAMNTEAFF. This chain joins TRBV11-3 and TRBJ1-1; D ambiguous. CDR1 SGHNT and CDR2 YENEEA come from the germline V gene. This CDR3 is built from 15 residues. Deletions cut 1 base from V and 0 bases from J, with 9 bases between. Variable domain in full (rest from reference TRBV11-3 and TRBJ1-1): EAGVVQSPRYKIIEKKQPVAFWCNPISGHNTLYWYLQNLGQGPELLIRYENEEAVDDSQLPKDRFSAERLKGVDSTLKIQPAELGDSAVYLCASSLGRAMNTEAFFGQGTRLTVV.

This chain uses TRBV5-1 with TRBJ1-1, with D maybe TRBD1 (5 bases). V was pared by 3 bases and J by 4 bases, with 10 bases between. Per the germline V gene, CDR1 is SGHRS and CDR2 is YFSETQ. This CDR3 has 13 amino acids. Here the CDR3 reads CASSSPGTTEAFF. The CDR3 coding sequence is TGCGCCAGCAGCTCCCCCGGGACCACTGAAGCTTTCTTT.

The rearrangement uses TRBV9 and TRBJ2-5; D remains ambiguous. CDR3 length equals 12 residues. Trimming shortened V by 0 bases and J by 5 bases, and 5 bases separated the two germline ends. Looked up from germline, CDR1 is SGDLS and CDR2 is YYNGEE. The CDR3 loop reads CASSVAEETQYF. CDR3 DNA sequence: TGTGCCAGCAGCGTAGCGGAGGAGACCCAGTACTTC.

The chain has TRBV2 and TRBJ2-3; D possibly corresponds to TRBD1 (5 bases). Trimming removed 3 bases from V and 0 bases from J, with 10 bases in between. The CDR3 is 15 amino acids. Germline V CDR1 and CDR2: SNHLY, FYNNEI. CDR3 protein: CASSDRGISTDTQYF. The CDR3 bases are TGTGCCAGCAGTGATAGGGGTATTAGCACAGATACGCAGTATTTT.

DNA of the CDR3: TGTGCCAGCAGCCTTTCAGAGGGGGCGAACACTGAAGCTTTCTTT. The encoded protein is CASSLSEGANTEAFF. The chain employs TRBV9 and TRBJ1-1, with TRBD1 matching over 7 bases. Per germline, CDR1 SGDLS and CDR2 YYNGEE. The CDR3 contains 15 residues. J gave up 1 base and V 4 bases, and 7 bases lay outside the gene matches.

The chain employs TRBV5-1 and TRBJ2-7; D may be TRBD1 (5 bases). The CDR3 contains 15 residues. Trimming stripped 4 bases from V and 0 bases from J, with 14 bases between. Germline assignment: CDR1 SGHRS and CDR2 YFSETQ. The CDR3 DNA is TGCGCCAGCAGCGTTGACAGCTACAACTCCTACGAGCAGTACTTC. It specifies CASSVDSYNSYEQYF.